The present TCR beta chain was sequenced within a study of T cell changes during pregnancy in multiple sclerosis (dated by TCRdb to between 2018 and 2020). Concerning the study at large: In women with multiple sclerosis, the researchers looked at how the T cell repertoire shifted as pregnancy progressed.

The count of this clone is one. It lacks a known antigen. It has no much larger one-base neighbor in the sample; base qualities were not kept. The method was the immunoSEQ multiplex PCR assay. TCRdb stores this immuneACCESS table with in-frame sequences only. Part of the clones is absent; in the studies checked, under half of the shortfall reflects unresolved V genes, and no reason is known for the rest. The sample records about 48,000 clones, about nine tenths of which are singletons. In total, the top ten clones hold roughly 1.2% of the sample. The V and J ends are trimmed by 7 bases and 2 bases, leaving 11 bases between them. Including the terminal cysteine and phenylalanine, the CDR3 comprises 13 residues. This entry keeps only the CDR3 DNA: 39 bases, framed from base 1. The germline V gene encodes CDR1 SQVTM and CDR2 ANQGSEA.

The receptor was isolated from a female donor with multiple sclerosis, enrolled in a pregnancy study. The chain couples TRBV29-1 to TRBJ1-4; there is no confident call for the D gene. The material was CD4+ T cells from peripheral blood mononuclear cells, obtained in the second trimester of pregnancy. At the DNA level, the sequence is TGCAGCGCCCGAGGTGCGACTAATGAAAAACTGTTTTTT. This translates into CSARGATNEKLFF.